This TCR beta chain was recovered during a study of beta chain features in type 1 diabetes. Study outcomes and limitations: All four CD4+ subsets from Type 1 diabetes patients carried moderately but significantly shorter TCRB CDR3s. Patients and controls would share equally any PCR tilt toward shorter templates. Diminished insertions and augmented deletions at VDJ junctions characterized type 1 diabetes patients. The naive, central memory and Treg TCRB repertoires of patients appeared to be more similar to one another than those of healthy donors.

Expressed TCRB transcripts were sequenced because the isolated RNA had all been reverse transcribed beforehand. The method was immunoSEQ multiplex PCR; TCRdb's version includes in-frame clones alone and lacks a portion of them. The repertoire includes fewer than 300,000 clones, 20% of them detected once, and 0.028% sits in the top ten. This clone was seen a few times. Antigen unknown. CDR3 length: 15 amino acids. Germline CDR1 reads LNHDA; CDR2 reads SQIVND (reference sequence). V shed 5 bases, J shed 2 bases, and the junction held 8 bases outside the gene matches. Sequencing was performed on naive CD4+ T cells from blood. The chain carries TRBV19 and TRBJ1-2, with 7 bases fitting TRBD1. The TCR comes from a woman between 35 and 50 years old with type 1 diabetes. CDR3 DNA sequence: TGTGCCAGTAGTCCCCGACAGGGATCGAACTATGGCTACACCTTC. It translates to CASSPRQGSNYGYTF.